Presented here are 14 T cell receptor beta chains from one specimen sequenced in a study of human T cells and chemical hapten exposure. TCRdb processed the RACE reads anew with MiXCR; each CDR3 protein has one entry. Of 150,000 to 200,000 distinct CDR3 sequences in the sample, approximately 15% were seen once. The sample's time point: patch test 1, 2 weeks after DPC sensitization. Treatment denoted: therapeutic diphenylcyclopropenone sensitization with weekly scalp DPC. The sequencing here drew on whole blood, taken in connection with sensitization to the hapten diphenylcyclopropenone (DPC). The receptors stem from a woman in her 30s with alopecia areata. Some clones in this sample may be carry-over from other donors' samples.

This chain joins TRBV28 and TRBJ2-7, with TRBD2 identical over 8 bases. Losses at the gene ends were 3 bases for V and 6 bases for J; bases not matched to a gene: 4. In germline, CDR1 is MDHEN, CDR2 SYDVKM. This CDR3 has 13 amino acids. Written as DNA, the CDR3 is TGTGCCAGCAGTTTGGGCGCGGGGGGCGAGCAGTACTTC. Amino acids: CASSLGAGGEQYF. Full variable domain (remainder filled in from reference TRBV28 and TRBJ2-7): DVKVTQSSRYLVKRTGEKVFLECVQDMDHENMFWYRQDPGLGLRLIYFSYDVKMKEKGDIPEGYSVSREKKERFSLILESASTNQTSMYLCASSLGAGGEQYFGPGTRLTVT.

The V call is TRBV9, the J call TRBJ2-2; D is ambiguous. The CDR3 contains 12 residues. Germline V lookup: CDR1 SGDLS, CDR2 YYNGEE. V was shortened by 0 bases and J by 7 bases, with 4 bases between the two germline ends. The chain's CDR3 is CASSVGIGELFF. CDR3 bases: TGTGCCAGCAGCGTAGGGATCGGGGAGCTGTTTTTT.

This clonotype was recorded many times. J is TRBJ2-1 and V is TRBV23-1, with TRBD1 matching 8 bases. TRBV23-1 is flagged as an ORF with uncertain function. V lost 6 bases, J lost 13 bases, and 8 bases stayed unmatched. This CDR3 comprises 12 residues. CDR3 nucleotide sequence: TGCGCCAGCAGGGAGACAGGGGAAGTACAGTTCTTC. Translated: CASRETGEVQFF.

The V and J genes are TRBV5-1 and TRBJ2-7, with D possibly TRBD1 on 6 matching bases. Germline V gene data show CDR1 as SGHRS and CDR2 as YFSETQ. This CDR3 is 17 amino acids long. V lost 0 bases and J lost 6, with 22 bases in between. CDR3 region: CASSLAWGLADPGEQYF. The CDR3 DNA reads TGCGCCAGCAGCTTGGCCTGGGGGCTAGCAGACCCCGGCGAGCAGTACTTC.

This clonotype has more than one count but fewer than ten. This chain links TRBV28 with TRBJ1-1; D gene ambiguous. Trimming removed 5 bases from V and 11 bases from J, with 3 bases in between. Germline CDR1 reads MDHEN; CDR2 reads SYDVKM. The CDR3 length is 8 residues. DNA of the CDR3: TGTGCCAGCAGTAGGGCTTTCTTT. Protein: CASSRAFF. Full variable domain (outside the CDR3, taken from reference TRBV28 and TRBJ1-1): DVKVTQSSRYLVKRTGEKVFLECVQDMDHENMFWYRQDPGLGLRLIYFSYDVKMKEKGDIPEGYSVSREKKERFSLILESASTNQTSMYLCASSRAFFGQGTRLTVV.

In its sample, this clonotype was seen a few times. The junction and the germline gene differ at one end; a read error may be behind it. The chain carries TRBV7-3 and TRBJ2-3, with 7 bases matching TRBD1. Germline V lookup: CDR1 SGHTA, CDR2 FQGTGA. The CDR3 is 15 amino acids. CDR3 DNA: TGTGCCAGCAGCTTAACGGAGAGGGGGACAGATACGCATTATTTT. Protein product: CASSLTERGTDTHYF. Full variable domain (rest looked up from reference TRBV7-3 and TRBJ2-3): GAGVSQTPSNKVTEKGKYVELRCDPISGHTALYWYRQSLGQGPEFLIYFQGTGAADDSGLPNDRFFAVRPEGSVSTLKIQRTERGDSAVYLCASSLTERGTDTHYFGPGTRLTVL.

CDR3: CSAPATQGTNYGYTF. The CDR3 bases are TGCAGCGCCCCAGCTACACAGGGAACTAACTATGGCTACACCTTC. This chain links TRBV29-1 with TRBJ1-2; possibly TRBD1 for D (6 bases). There are 15 residues in the CDR3. Trimming removed 7 bases from V and 0 bases from J, with 18 bases in between. The germline gives CDR1 SQVTM, CDR2 ANQGSEA. Full variable domain (remainder filled in from reference TRBV29-1 and TRBJ1-2): SAVISQKPSRDICQRGTSLTIQCQVDSQVTMMFWYRQQPGQSLTLIATANQGSEATYESGFVIDKFPISRPNLTFSTLTVSNMSPEDSSIYLCSAPATQGTNYGYTFGSGTRLTVV.

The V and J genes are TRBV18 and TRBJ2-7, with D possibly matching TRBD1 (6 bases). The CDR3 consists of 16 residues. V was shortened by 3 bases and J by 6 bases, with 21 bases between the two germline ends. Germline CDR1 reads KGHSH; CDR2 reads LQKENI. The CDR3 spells CASSPAVGGGFTEQYF. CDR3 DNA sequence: TGTGCCAGCTCACCCGCGGTTGGTGGGGGCTTTACCGAGCAGTACTTC.

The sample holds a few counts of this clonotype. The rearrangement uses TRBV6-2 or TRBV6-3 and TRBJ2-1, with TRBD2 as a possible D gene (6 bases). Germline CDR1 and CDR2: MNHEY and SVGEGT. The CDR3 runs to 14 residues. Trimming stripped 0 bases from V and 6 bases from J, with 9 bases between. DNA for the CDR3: TGTGCCAGCAGTTACTCGGCGGGGAGCAATGAGCAGTTCTTC. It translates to CASSYSAGSNEQFF.

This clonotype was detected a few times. CDR3 sequence reads: CASSSGTTNEKLFF. CDR3 nucleotides: TGTGCCAGCAGTTCAGGGACAACTAATGAAAAACTGTTTTTT. The chain recombines TRBV28 with TRBJ1-4, with D tentatively TRBD1 (5 bases). Germline assignment: CDR1 MDHEN and CDR2 SYDVKM. The CDR3 has 14 residues. Deletions cut 4 bases from V and 0 bases from J, with 6 bases between. Based on the CDR3 plus reference TRBV28 and TRBJ1-4, the full variable domain is DVKVTQSSRYLVKRTGEKVFLECVQDMDHENMFWYRQDPGLGLRLIYFSYDVKMKEKGDIPEGYSVSREKKERFSLILESASTNQTSMYLCASSSGTTNEKLFFGSGTQLSVL.

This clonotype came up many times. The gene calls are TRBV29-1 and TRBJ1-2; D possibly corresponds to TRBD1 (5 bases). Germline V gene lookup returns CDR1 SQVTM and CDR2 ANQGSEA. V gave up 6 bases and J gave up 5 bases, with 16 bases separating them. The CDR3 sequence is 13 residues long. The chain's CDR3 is CSVQRDGMYGYTF. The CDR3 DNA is TGCAGCGTCCAAAGGGACGGGATGTATGGCTACACCTTC.

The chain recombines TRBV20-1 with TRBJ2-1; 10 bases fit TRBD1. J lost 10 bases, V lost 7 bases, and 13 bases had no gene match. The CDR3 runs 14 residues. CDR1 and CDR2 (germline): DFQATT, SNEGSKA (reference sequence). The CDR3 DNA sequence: TGCAGTGGGGGACCGGGACAGGGGATATTCGAGCAGTTCTTC. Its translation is CSGGPGQGIFEQFF.

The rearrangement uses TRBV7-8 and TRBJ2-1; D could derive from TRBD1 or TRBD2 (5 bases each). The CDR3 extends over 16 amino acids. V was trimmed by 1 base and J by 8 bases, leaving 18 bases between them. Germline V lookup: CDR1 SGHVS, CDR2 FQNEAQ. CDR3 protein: CASSLDRDGGSDEQFF. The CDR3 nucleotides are TGTGCCAGCAGCTTAGACCGGGACGGCGGGTCGGATGAGCAGTTCTTC. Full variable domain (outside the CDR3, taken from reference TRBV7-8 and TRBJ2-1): GAGVSQSPRYKVAKRGQDVALRCDPISGHVSLFWYQQALGQGPEFLTYFQNEAQLDKSGLPSDRFFAERPEGSVSTLKIQRTQQEDSAVYLCASSLDRDGGSDEQFFGPGTRLTVL.

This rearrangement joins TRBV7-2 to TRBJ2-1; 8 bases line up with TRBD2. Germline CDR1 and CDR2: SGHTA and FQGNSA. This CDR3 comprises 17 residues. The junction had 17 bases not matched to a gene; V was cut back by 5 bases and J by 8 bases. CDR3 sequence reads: CASSLRTSSREGHEQFF. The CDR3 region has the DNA TGTGCCAGCAGCCTTCGGACTAGCTCTCGAGAGGGTCATGAGCAGTTCTTC. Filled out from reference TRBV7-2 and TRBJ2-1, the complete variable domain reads GAGVSQSPSNKVTEKGKDVELRCDPISGHTALYWYRQSLGQGLEFLIYFQGNSAPDKSGLPSDRFSAERTGGSVSTLTIQRTQQEDSAVYLCASSLRTSSREGHEQFFGPGTRLTVL.